This T cell receptor (beta chain) stems from a study of T-cell memory formation after mild COVID-19. TCRdb passed the 5' RACE reads through MiXCR, listing each CDR3 protein once. The sample lists 390,000 or so distinct CDR3 sequences, about 15% occurring once. This clonotype has only a few counts. This CDR3 region has 15 residues. V shed 3 bases and J 0 bases; nucleotides not matched to a gene: 4. The J gene is TRBJ2-7, the V gene TRBV12-3 or TRBV12-4; 8 nucleotides match TRBD2. Sequenced: PBMCs or a T cell subset sorted from them (not recorded which). This clonotype was sampled from a man aged 18 to 29 who had mild COVID-19 (a few samples of this study predate the infection). Cell type and time point are not known. CDR3 DNA: TGTGCCAGCAGTTTGTACCGGGGGGGCTCCTACGAGCAGTACTTC. It encodes CASSLYRGGSYEQYF.